The source of this T cell receptor beta chain is a study of cytomegalovirus exposure and HLA in healthy donors (dated by TCRdb to about 2017). Turning to the overall study: In an earlier analysis of 587 of the donors, under 300 Gb of sequence data and just under 120 million unique TCR beta sequences from about 190 million T cells were reported. Approximately 300 gigabases of sequencing data and some 85 million unique TCR sequences were included in an early release covering roughly 600 HLA-typed donors. The genetic ancestry cluster associated with self-reported Caucasian donors included over 65% of the 300 to 400 genotyped donors. The study aimed to test whether cataloging public T cell receptors could reveal signatures of past pathogen exposure. The study profiled the T cell repertoires of hundreds of subjects by immunosequencing and related them to cytomegalovirus serostatus. Besides the first cohort of approximately 710 subjects, a separate validation cohort made up of 90 to 150 different subjects was used. To predict cytomegalovirus infection status, the study combined high-throughput TCR immunosequencing, statistical association of individual TCRs with disease status, and machine learning. In a later analysis, previously published TCR beta repertoires from 670 or so donors were re-analyzed and high-resolution HLA genotyping was added so that TCR occurrence patterns could be studied. In the later analysis, no new phenotypic data were used to find candidate immune exposures; instead, reliance was placed on TCR beta sequences and their occurrence across donors. An earlier analysis of around 580 of the donors used high-throughput TCR beta sequencing to judge whether each TCR beta V gene segment behaved as functional or pseudogenic. Donor age, sex, ethnicity and CMV serostatus were compiled together with the repertoire data. In a later genetic analysis, genome-wide SNP genotypes for 398 of the 666 donors were used, and that subset was treated as a discovery cohort. Every repertoire in the discovery cohort had been generated on one and the same sequencing platform. HLA typing included class I and class II loci at four-digit resolution. The number of donors typed differed by locus, with roughly 620-640 for A, B, C, DRB1 and DQB1, roughly 520 for DQA1, over 600 for DPA1, and around 450 for DPB1. Roughly 5 DR-DQ haplotypes were treated as single units for association and clustering because of strong linkage in the cohort. Among over 350 genotyped donors of the cohort, an average of about 240,000 unique TCR beta nucleotide sequences were sequenced per donor, about a sixth of them non-productive.

Library construction relied on the immunoSEQ multiplex PCR assay. The multiplex PCR relied on a mix of 60 forward primers for TCR Vbeta segments and 13 reverse primers for TCR Jbeta segments. The CDR3 region of rearranged TCR beta genes was amplified from genomic DNA by a multiplex PCR assay. On the Illumina HiSeq System, the amplified TCR beta libraries were sequenced as 87-base-pair reads. The study's own analysis went as follows. A later analysis tallied roughly 76 million unique TCR beta chains across the 666 repertoires, and about 12 million of those chains were shared by two or more donors. Raw reads were error-corrected and collapsed into unique sequences by a nearest-neighbor algorithm in which closely related sequences were merged to remove PCR and sequencing errors. V, D and J gene segments were assigned by aligning CDR3 sequences to IMGT reference sequences. For a sequence to be retained, a match of at least six nucleotides to both a V gene segment and a J gene segment was required. Rearrangements were classified as productive when the CDR3 lacked stop codons and remained in frame with V and J, and all other rearrangements were classified as non-productive. CDR3 was defined by IMGT convention, running from the second conserved V-encoded cysteine to the conserved J-encoded phenylalanine. Sequences without an unambiguous match to a single V gene segment were excluded from the earlier analysis of 587 of the donors. An earlier analysis of some 500 of the donors classified V segments as functional when productive rearrangements were above 56.7% and as segregating when the standard deviation between donors was above 5%. A statistical classification framework was developed to diagnose cytomegalovirus status using the catalog of TCR beta chain sequences. In a later analysis, V and J genes were assigned by comparing TCR nucleotide sequences against IMGT/GENE-DB human TR gene sequences. A later analysis assigned CDR3 sequences and most-parsimonious VDJ recombination scenarios with the TCRdist pipeline. A later analysis defined each TCR beta chain by its CDR3 amino acid sequence plus V-gene family, and excluded reads lacking a unique V-gene family. To address suspected cross-contamination and a sequencing artifact, a later analysis removed roughly 640 highly shared, low-generation-probability nucleotide sequences. A later analysis calculated a clonal expansion index for each public chain from normalized within-repertoire ranks of inferred template counts. In a later analysis, generation probabilities were computed using a VDJ recombination model fitted to out-of-frame rearrangements, and the results were checked against IGoR. A later analysis scored TCR-TCR, TCR-HLA and TCR-CMV co-occurrence with hypergeometric tests, applying a repertoire-size bias correction to TCR pairs. False discovery rates were estimated in a later analysis by permuting HLA or CMV assignments 20 times. A later analysis grouped co-occurring TCRs with DBSCAN, adding TCRdist sequence similarity when clustering within HLA-allele-positive subsets. Repertoires with fewer than 30,000 or more than 120,000 public chains, plus five repertoires with anomalous nucleotide sharing, were excluded from co-occurrence clustering. The immuneACCESS repertoire file appears here via TCRdb, limited to in-frame rearrangements. These files lack a portion of the clones; in checked studies, under half of the deficit traces to unresolved V genes, and the cause of the others is not known. Clonal size and the V and J genes are those of that table, whereas D and trimming came from the DNA. Recorded for this sample are fewer than 85,000 clones; around 76% of them occurred a single time. Of the sample, roughly 6% is held by the ten largest clones.

The cohort consisted of 670 or so healthy bone marrow donors. All cohort members were sampled while nominally healthy, although unrecorded immune exposures were likely present. The donor was CMV seropositive and was included in the group of approximately 310 seropositive cohort members. A peripheral blood sample was provided by each donor, and peripheral blood mononuclear cells were used for TCR beta sequencing. The Qiagen DNeasy Blood Extraction Kit was used to extract genomic DNA from the blood cell samples. This clone was counted many times. Its antigen is not yet known. Qualities for individual bases were not recorded, and no much larger clone is one base off. Other DNA sequences in the same sample also yield this CDR3. General findings and caveats noted by the study authors: In a later genetic analysis, a missense DCLRE1C variant was associated with V-gene and J-gene trimming of TCR beta chains, and the association was replicated in an independent cohort. Immune exposure information for the cohort was limited to CMV serostatus. Because HLA typing was missing for some donors at each locus, association tests included only the typed subset. A later analysis found that HLA-associated TCR beta chains were more clonally expanded and had lower generation probabilities than equally common non-associated chains. Presence/absence analyses assumed roughly uniform sequencing depth across donors, an assumption that may not hold. In a later analysis, TCR association rates were found to vary across HLA loci, with the most associated TCRs seen for DRB1 alleles and the fewest for HLA-C alleles. A few of the identified cytomegalovirus-associated TCR beta chains were confirmed in vitro to be specific for cytomegalovirus antigens. Strong co-occurrence of HLA alleles, especially DR and DQ, made assigning TCR associations to individual alleles difficult. Most TCR sequences were observed very rarely across donors, whereas some public TCRs were present in many individuals. In this cohort, only TCR beta chains were sequenced, and detectable features were limited by the absence of alpha or paired-chain data. A cluster of highly shared sequence variants was judged likely to be a technical artifact of the sequencing pipeline. According to a later analysis, parvovirus B19, influenza, CMV and Epstein-Barr virus appeared linked to several top co-occurrence clusters. In a later analysis, about 17,000 TCR beta sequences were associated with specific HLA alleles at a false discovery rate of 0.05. A further reported finding was that TCR beta sequences accurately predicted the HLA-A and HLA-B alleles for most subjects in the first cohort. A total of 164 TCR beta chains were listed by the study as associated with cytomegalovirus. The classifier was reported to diagnose cytomegalovirus status with high specificity and sensitivity in both the original cohort and the validation cohort. About 15 rarely observed V segments, including chromosome 9 orphons, were excluded from the earlier analysis of almost 600 of the donors because counts were too low. In an earlier analysis of some 550 of the donors, most TCR beta V segments were observed in productive rearrangements about 87% or about 30% of the time, broadly matching IMGT annotations. A later analysis found that most CMV-associated TCR beta chains appeared HLA-restricted, with HLA associations seemingly driven largely by CMV exposure. According to the authors, the approach could potentially be generalized to other disease states and immunological phenotypes. Correlated functional status among segregating V segments might reflect linkage disequilibrium, but an unknown experimental factor could not be ruled out. In a later genetic analysis, fewer N-insertions in productive TCRs were reported among donors in an Asian-associated ancestry cluster than the roughly 700-donor mean.

The clonotype originates from a male donor in good health and CMV-seropositive. The sample taken for sequencing was PBMCs.

The nucleotide sequence reads as follows: TGTGCCAGCAGCTTACAGGGGGCGGCTGAAAAACTGTTTTTT. Translated, it gives CASSLQGAAEKLFF. The chain couples TRBV5-4 to TRBJ1-4, with 9 junctional bases fitting TRBD1. The germline V gene (reference sequence) provides CDR1 SGHNT and CDR2 YYREEE. V and J are trimmed by 2 bases and 7 bases, and the gene matches miss 3 bases of the junction. The CDR3 numbers 14 residues from cysteine through phenylalanine. The DNA shown is the 42-base CDR3, in frame from base 1.